This T cell receptor (beta chain) was captured by sequencing in a study of OX40 agonist ivuxolimab in advanced cancers. Germline assignment: CDR1 WSHSY and CDR2 SAAADI. With 6 bases clipped from V and 4 bases from J, the junction kept 6 bases outside the gene matches. CDR3 size: 14 residues. TCRdb keeps only in-frame clones here, not all; method: immunoSEQ multiplex PCR. The data contain some 95,000 clones, about 91% of them singletons. This TCR was recovered from an adult with an advanced solid tumor such as melanoma, head and neck, liver or kidney cancer. Sample: CD4+ or CD8+ T cells sorted from blood, taken in a trial of the OX40 agonist ivuxolimab. This chain uses TRBV10-2 with TRBJ2-7; 10 positions agree with TRBD1. The CDR3 region has the DNA TGCGCCAGCAGGGAGGGACAGGGGCTATACGAGCAGTACTTC. It specifies CASREGQGLYEQYF.